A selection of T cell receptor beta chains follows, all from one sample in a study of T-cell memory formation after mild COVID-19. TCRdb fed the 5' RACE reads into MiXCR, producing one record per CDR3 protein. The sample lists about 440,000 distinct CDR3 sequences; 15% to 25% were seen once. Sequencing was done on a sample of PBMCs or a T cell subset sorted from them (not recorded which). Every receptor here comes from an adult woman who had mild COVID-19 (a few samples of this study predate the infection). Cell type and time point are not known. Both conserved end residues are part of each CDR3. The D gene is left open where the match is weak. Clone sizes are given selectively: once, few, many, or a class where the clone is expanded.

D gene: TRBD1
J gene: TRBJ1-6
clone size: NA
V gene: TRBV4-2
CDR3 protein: CASRGGQGAYNSPLHF
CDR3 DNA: TGTGCCAGCAGGGGTGGGCAGGGGGCCTATAATTCACCCCTCCACTTT

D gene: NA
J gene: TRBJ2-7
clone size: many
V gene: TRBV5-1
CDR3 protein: CASSLVSLSSYEQYF
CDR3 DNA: TGCGCCAGCAGCTTGGTCAGCCTGAGCTCCTACGAGCAGTACTTC

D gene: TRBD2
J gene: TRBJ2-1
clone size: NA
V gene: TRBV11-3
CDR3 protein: CATQMGAGGPNEQFF
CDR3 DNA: TGTGCCACGCAGATGGGCGCGGGAGGGCCGAATGAGCAGTTCTTC

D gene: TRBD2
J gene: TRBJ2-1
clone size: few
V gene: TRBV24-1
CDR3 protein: CATSDRYSGSGNEQFF
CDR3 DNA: TGTGCCACCAGTGACCGATATAGCGGGAGTGGAAATGAGCAGTTCTTC

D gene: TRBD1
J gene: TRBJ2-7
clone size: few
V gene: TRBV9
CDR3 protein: CASSSGTGGEQYF
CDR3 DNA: TGTGCCAGCAGCTCCGGGACAGGGGGCGAGCAGTACTTC

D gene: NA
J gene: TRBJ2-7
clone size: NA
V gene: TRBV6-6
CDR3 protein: CASSYGSGVGSYEQYF
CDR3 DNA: TGTGCCAGCAGTTACGGCTCAGGGGTGGGCTCCTACGAGCAGTACTTC

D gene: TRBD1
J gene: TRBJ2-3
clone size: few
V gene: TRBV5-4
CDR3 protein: CASSTGTDRATDTQYF
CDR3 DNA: TGTGCCAGCAGCACCGGGACGGACAGGGCCACAGATACGCAGTATTTT

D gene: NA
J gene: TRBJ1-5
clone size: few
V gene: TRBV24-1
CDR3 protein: CATSDRTVSNQPQHF
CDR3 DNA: TGTGCCACCAGTGATCGGACGGTGAGCAATCAGCCCCAGCATTTT

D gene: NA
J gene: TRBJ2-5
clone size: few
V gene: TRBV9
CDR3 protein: CASSVVGGQETQYF
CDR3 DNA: TGTGCCAGCAGCGTAGTGGGGGGCCAAGAGACCCAGTACTTC

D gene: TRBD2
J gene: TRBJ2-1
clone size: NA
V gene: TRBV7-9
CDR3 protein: CASSTTSGSWYNEQFF
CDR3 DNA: TGTGCCAGCAGCACCACTAGCGGGAGTTGGTACAATGAGCAGTTCTTC

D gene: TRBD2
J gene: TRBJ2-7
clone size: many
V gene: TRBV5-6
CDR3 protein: CASSLSGTSYEQYF
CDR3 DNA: TGTGCCAGCAGCTTAAGCGGGACCTCCTACGAGCAGTACTTC

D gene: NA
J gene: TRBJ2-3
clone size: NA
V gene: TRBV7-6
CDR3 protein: CASSLGLGIDTQYF
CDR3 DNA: TGTGCCAGCAGCTTAGGGCTAGGGATTGATACGCAGTATTTT

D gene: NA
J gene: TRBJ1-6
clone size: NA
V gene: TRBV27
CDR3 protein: CASSLSGTRGSSPLHF
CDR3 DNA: TGTGCCAGCAGTTTAAGCGGAACCCGCGGATCGTCACCCCTCCACTTT

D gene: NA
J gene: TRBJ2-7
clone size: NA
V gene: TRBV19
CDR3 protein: CASSIDVGAEQYF
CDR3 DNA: TGTGCCAGTAGTATAGATGTAGGCGCTGAGCAGTACTTC

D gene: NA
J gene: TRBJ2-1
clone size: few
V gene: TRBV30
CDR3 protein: CAWLTDGLAQFF
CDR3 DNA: TGTGCCTGGCTCACTGATGGGCTAGCTCAGTTCTTC

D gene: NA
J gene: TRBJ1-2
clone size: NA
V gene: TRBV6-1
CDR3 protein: CASRPAGTDYGYTF
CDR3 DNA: TGTGCCAGCAGGCCCGCCGGGACCGACTATGGCTACACCTTC

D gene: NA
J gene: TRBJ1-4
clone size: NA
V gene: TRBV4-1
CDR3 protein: CASSQDGQGSEKLFF
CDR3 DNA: TGCGCCAGCAGCCAAGATGGGCAGGGGAGTGAAAAACTGTTTTTT

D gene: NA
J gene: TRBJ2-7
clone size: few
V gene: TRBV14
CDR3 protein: CASSQFQGSNYEQYF
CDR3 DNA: TGTGCCAGCAGCCAATTTCAGGGTTCCAACTACGAGCAGTACTTC

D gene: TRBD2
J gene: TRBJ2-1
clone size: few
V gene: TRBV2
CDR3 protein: CASSKSGRGDEQFF
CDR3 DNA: TGTGCCAGCAGTAAAAGCGGGAGGGGCGACGAGCAGTTCTTC

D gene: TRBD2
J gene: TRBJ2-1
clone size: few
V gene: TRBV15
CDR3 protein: CATSRTSARGLSGSYYEQFF
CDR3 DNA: TGTGCCACCAGCAGAACTTCAGCGAGGGGACTAAGCGGGAGTTATTATGAGCAGTTCTTC

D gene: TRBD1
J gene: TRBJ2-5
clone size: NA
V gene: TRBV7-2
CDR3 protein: CASSLQGTGRGETQYF
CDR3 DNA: TGTGCCAGCAGCTTACAAGGGACAGGGAGGGGAGAGACCCAGTACTTC

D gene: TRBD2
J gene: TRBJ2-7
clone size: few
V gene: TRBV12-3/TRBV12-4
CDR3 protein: CASSLGDYEDYEQYF
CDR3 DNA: TGTGCCAGCAGTTTGGGGGACTACGAAGACTACGAGCAGTACTTC

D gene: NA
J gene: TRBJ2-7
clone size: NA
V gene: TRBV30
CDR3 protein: CAWSTHSPTRYEQYF
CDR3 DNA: TGTGCCTGGAGTACACACAGTCCAACACGCTACGAGCAGTACTTC

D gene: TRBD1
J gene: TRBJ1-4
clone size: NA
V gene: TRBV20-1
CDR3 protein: CSASGQNEKLFF
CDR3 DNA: TGCAGTGCATCGGGACAGAATGAAAAACTGTTTTTT

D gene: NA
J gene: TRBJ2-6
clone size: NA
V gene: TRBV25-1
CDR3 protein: CASSVGDSGANVLTF
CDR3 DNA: TGTGCCAGCAGTGTCGGCGACTCTGGGGCCAACGTCCTGACTTTC

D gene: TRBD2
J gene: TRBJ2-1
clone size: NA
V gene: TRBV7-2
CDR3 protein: CASSLALAGDEQFF
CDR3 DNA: TGTGCCAGCAGCTTAGCGCTAGCGGGAGATGAGCAGTTCTTC

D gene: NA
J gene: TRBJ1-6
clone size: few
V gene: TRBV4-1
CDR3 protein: CASSQPGASPLHF
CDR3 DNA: TGCGCCAGCAGCCAACCGGGGGCCTCACCCCTCCACTTT